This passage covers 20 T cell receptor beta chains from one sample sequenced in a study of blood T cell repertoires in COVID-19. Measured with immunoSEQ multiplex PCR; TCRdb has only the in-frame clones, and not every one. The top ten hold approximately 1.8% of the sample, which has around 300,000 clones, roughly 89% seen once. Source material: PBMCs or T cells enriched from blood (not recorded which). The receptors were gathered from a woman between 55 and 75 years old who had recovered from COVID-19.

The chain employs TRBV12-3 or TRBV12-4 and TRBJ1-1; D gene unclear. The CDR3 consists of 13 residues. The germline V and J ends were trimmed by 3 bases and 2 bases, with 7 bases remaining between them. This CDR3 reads CASSLASNTEAFF. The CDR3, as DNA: TGTGCCAGCAGTTTGGCCTCAAACACTGAAGCTTTCTTT.

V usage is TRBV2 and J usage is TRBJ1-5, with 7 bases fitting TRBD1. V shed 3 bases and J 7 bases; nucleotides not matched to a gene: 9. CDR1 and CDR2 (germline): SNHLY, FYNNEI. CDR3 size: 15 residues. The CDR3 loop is CASSEEAGGDQPQHF. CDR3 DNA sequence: TGTGCCAGCAGTGAGGAGGCAGGGGGTGACCAGCCCCAGCATTTT.

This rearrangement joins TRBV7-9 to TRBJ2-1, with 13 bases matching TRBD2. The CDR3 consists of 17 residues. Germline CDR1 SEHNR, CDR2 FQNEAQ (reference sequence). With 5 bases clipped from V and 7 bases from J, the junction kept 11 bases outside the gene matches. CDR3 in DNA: TGTGCCAGCAGCACCCTGCTAGGACTAGCGGGAGTAAATGAGCAGTTCTTC. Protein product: CASSTLLGLAGVNEQFF.

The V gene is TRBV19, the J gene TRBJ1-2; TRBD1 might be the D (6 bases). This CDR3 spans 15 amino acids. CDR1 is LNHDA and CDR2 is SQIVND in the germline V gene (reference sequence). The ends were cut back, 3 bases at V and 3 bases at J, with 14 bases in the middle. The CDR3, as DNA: TGTGCCAGTAGTATCTGGGACACGGTTTACTATGGCTACACCTTC. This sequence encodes CASSIWDTVYYGYTF.

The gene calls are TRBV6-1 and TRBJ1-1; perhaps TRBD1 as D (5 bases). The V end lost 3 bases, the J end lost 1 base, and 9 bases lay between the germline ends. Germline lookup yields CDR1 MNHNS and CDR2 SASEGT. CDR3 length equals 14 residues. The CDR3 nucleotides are TGTGCCAGCAGTGAGAGTGGGGCGAACACTGAAGCTTTCTTT. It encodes CASSESGANTEAFF.

This chain's CDR3 is CASSLDRGTNYGYTF. As DNA, the CDR3 is TGTGCCAGCAGCTTGGACAGGGGTACTAACTATGGCTACACCTTC. This rearrangement joins TRBV5-4 to TRBJ1-2; 7 bases fit TRBD1. Germline loops: CDR1 SGHNT, CDR2 YYREEE (reference sequence). J was trimmed by 0 bases and V by 0 bases; bases with no gene match: 2. The CDR3 totals 15 residues.

In nucleotides, the CDR3 is TGCAGCGTTGGGGACAGTTATGAAAAACTGTTTTTT. It codes for CSVGDSYEKLFF. The chain employs TRBV29-1 and TRBJ1-4; 7 nucleotides align to TRBD1. The CDR3 is made up of 12 amino acids. Per the germline V gene, CDR1 is SQVTM and CDR2 is ANQGSEA. J gave up 6 bases and V 4 bases, and 2 bases lay outside the gene matches.

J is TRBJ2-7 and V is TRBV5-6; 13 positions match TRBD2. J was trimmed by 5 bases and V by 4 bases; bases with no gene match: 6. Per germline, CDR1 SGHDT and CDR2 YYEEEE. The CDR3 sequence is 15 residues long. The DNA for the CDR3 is TGTGCCAGCAGCGGCGGACTAGCGGGAGTCAACGAGCAGTACTTC. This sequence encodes CASSGGLAGVNEQYF.

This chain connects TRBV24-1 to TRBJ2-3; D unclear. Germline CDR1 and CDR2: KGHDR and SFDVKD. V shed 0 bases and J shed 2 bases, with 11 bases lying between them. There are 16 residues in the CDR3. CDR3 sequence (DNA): TGTGCCACCAGTGATTTGAGAGTCTCTTCCACAGATACGCAGTATTTT. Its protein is CATSDLRVSSTDTQYF.

The CDR3 DNA follows: TGTGCCAGCAGCCCAGGACTAGCGGGGGGCCTAAGGGAGCAGTTCTTC. It translates to CASSPGLAGGLREQFF. The chain uses TRBV7-2 and TRBJ2-1; TRBD2 matches 14 bases. Trimming removed 5 bases from V and 10 bases from J; junction bases left unmatched: 10. From germline, CDR1 is SGHTA and CDR2 FQGNSA. This CDR3 contains 16 residues.

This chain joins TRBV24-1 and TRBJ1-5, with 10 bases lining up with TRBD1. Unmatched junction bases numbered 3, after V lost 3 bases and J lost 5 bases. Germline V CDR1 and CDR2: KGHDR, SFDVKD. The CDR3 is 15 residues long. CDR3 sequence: CATSDPGTGDQPQHF. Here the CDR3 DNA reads TGTGCCACCAGTGATCCCGGGACAGGGGATCAGCCCCAGCATTTT.

The CDR3 region is CASSNPGHSNGYTF. DNA for the CDR3: TGTGCCAGCAGTAATCCGGGACATAGTAATGGCTACACCTTC. The rearrangement uses TRBV28 and TRBJ1-2; D perhaps matches TRBD1 (6 bases). CDR1 and CDR2 from the germline V gene are MDHEN and SYDVKM. The CDR3 runs to 14 residues. Trimming stripped 5 bases from V and 6 bases from J, with 16 bases between.

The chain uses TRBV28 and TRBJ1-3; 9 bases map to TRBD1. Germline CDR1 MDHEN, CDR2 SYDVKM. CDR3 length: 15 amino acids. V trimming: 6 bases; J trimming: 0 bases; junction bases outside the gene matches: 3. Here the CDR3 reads CASRPGQGSGNTIYF. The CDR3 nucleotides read TGTGCCAGCAGACCGGGACAGGGCTCTGGAAACACCATATATTTT.

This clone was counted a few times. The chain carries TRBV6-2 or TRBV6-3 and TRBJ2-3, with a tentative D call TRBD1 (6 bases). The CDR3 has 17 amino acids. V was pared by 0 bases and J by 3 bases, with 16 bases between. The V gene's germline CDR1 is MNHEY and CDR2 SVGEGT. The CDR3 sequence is CASSYSPAGVITDTQYF. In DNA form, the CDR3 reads TGTGCCAGCAGTTACTCCCCGGCAGGGGTCATAACAGATACGCAGTATTTT.

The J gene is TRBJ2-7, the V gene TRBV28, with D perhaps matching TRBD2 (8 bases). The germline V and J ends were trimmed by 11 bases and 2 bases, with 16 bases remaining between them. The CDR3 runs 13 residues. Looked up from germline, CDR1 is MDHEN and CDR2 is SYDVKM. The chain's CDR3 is CASGRGPTYEQYF. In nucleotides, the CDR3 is TGTGCCTCCGGGAGGGGGCCCACCTACGAGCAGTACTTC.

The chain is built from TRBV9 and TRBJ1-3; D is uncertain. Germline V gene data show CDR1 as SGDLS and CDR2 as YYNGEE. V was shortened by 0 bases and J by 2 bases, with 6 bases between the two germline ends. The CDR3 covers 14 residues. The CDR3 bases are TGTGCCAGCAGCGTAGACAGTGCTGGAAACACCATATATTTT. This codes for CASSVDSAGNTIYF.

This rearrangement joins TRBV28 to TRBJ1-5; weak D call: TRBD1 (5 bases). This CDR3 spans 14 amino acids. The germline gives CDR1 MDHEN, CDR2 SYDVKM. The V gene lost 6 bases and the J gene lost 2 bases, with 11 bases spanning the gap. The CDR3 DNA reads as TGTGCCAGCAGCCGAAGACAGCGCAATCAGCCCCAGCATTTT. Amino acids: CASSRRQRNQPQHF. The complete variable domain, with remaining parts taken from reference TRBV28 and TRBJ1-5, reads DVKVTQSSRYLVKRTGEKVFLECVQDMDHENMFWYRQDPGLGLRLIYFSYDVKMKEKGDIPEGYSVSREKKERFSLILESASTNQTSMYLCASSRRQRNQPQHFGDGTRLSIL.

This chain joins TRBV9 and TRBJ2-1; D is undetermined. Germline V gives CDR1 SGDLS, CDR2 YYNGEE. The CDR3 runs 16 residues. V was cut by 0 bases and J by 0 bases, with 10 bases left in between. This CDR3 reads CASSVAFPSSYNEQFF. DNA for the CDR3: TGTGCCAGCAGCGTAGCTTTCCCTAGCTCCTACAATGAGCAGTTCTTC.

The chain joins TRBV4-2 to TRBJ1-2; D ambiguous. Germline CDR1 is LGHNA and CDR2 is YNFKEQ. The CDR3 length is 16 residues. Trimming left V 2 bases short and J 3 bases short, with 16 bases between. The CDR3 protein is CASSQSTALRDYGYTF. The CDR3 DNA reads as TGTGCCAGCAGCCAATCAACGGCCCTGAGGGACTATGGCTACACCTTC.

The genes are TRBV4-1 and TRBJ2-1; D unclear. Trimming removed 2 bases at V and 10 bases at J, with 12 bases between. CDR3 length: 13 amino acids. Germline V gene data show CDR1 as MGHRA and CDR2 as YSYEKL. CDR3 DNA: TGCGCCAGCAGCCAAACCCCCTATCGGGAGCAGTTCTTC. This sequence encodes CASSQTPYREQFF.